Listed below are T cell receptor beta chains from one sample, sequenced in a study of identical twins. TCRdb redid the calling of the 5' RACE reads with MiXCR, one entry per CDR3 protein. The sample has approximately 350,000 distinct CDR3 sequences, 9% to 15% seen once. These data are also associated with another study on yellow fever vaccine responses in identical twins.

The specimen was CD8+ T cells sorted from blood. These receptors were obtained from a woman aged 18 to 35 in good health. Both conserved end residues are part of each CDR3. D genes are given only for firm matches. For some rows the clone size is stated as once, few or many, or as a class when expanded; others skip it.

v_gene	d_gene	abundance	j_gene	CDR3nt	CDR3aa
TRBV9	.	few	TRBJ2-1	TGTGCCAGCAGCGTAGAAGACACAGACAATGAGCAGTTCTTC	CASSVEDTDNEQFF
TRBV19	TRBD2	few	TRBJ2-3	TGTGCCAGTAGTATAGTAGCGGGAGGGCCTTCAGATACGCAGTATTTT	CASSIVAGGPSDTQYF
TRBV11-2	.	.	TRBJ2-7	TGTGCCAGCAGTTCAGGCACCGCGAATGTCTACGAGCAGTACTTC	CASSSGTANVYEQYF
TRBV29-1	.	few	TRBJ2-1	TGCAGCGTTGAAGATCTTACCATAGGGACTGGCTACAATGAGCAGTTCTTC	CSVEDLTIGTGYNEQFF
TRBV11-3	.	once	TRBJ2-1	TGTGCCAGCAGCTCGATCAGAAAAAGCTCCTACAATGAGCAGTTCTTC	CASSSIRKSSYNEQFF
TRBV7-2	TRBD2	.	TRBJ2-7	TGTGCCAGCAGCTTAGGTCCTAGCGGGAGGGTCGAGCAGTACTTC	CASSLGPSGRVEQYF
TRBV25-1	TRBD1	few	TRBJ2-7	TGTGCCAGCAGTGATAGGGGGCGCTGGGACGAGCAGTACTTC	CASSDRGRWDEQYF
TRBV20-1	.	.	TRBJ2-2	TGCAGTGCTAGAGATTCGACCGGGGAGCTGTTTTTT	CSARDSTGELFF
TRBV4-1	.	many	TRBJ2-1	TGCGCCAGCAGCCAAGGTAACGGGGATGAGTTCTTC	CASSQGNGDEFF
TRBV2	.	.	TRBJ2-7	TGTGCCAGCAAACCGACGGGGGCGCCGGGTTACGAGCAGTACTTC	CASKPTGAPGYEQYF
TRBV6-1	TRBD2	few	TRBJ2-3	TGTGCCACCCATAGCGGGACTAGCGGGGGGGATACGCAGTATTTT	CATHSGTSGGDTQYF
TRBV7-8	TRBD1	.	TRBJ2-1	TGTGCCAGCAGCGACCGGGACAGGGGGAACAATGAGCAGTTCTTC	CASSDRDRGNNEQFF
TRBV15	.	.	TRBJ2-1	TGTGCCACCAGCCCCCGGACACACGAATCCAATGAGCAGTTCTTC	CATSPRTHESNEQFF
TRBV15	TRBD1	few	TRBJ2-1	TGTGCCATCCTCGGAGGGGGGACAGGAGACTACAATGAGCAGTTCTTC	CAILGGGTGDYNEQFF
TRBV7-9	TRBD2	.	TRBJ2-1	TGTGCCAGCAGCATAACCGGGACTAGCATCTATGAGCAGTTCTTC	CASSITGTSIYEQFF
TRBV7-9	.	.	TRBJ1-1	TGTGCCAGCAGCTTAGAGAGGGCCGTTCTCACTGAAGCTTTCTTT	CASSLERAVLTEAFF
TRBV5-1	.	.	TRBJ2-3	TGTGCCAGCAGCTTGGAGGGGAGGCTGACAGATACGCAGTATTTT	CASSLEGRLTDTQYF
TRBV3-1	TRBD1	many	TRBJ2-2	TGTGCCAGCAGCCCCGACAGGGCGGGCACCGGGGAGCTGTTTTTT	CASSPDRAGTGELFF
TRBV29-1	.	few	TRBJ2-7	TGCAGCGTTAGGACTGACGAGCAGTACTTC	CSVRTDEQYF
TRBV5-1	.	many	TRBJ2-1	TGCGCCAGCAGCTTGGTCTATACCCCCTACAATGAGCAGTTCTTC	CASSLVYTPYNEQFF
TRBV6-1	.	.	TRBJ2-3	TGTGCCAGCGCGGGACATACCACAGATACGCAGTATTTT	CASAGHTTDTQYF
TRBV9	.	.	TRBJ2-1	TGTGCCAGCAGCGTAGGGGGTCGAACTGAGCAGTTCTTC	CASSVGGRTEQFF
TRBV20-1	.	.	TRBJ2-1	TGCAGTGCTGAGAAACACTCACGGGGTCGGGACAATGAGCAGTTCTTC	CSAEKHSRGRDNEQFF
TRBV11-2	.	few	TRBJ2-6	TGTGCCAGCAGCTTAGAGGAGATCTCTGGGGCCAACGTCCTGACTTTC	CASSLEEISGANVLTF
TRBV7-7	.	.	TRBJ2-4	TGTGCCAGCAGCTTACGAGAGGAAGCCAAAAACATTCAGTACTTC	CASSLREEAKNIQYF
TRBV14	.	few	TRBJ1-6	TGTGCCAGCAGCTATCACTTGGCGGGGACTCGCTCCTATAATTCACCCCTCCACTTT	CASSYHLAGTRSYNSPLHF
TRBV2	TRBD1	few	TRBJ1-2	TGTGCCAGCAGTCCCGGGACAGGGGGCGTAGGAGGCTACACCTTC	CASSPGTGGVGGYTF
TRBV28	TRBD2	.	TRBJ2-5	TGTGCCAGCAGTCTACTAGCGGGGAGAGAGACCCAGTACTTC	CASSLLAGRETQYF
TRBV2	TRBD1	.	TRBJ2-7	TGTGCCAGCAGTGCAATTGACAGGGAAAGATCCTACGAGCAGTACTTC	CASSAIDRERSYEQYF
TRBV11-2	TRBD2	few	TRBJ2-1	TGTGCCAGCAGCTCCCACCGTAGCGGGGTGAACAATGAGCAGTTCTTC	CASSSHRSGVNNEQFF
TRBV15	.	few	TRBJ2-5	TGTGCCACCAGCATATTGAGGGGAGAAGAGACCCAGTACTTC	CATSILRGEETQYF
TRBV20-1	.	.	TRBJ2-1	TGCGGTGCCGGCTCCACGGGGGAGCAGTTCTTC	CGAGSTGEQFF
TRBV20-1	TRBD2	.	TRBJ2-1	TGCAGTGCCACACGGACTAGCGACAATGAGCAGTTCTTC	CSATRTSDNEQFF
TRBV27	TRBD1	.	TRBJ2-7	TGTGCCAGCAGTGCCCCCCGGGACAGAAATCGTCTCTACGAGCAGTACTTC	CASSAPRDRNRLYEQYF
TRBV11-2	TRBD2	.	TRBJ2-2	TGTGCCAGCAGATCAATAGCGGGGGGGCTTCGGGAGCTGTTTTTT	CASRSIAGGLRELFF
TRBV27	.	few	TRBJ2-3	TGTGCCAGCAGTTTGTCCCGGACTAAAAACACAGATACGCAGTATTTT	CASSLSRTKNTDTQYF
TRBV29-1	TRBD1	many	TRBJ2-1	TGCAGCGGACAGGGATACTACAATGAGCAGTTCTTC	CSGQGYYNEQFF
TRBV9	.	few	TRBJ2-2	TGTGCCAGCAGCGCTTTGACATACGCGAACACCGGGGAGCTGTTTTTT	CASSALTYANTGELFF
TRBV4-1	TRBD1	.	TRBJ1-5	TGCGCCAGCAGAGACCTGACAGGGTCTAGCAATCAGCCCCAGCATTTT	CASRDLTGSSNQPQHF
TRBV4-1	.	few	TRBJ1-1	TGCGCCAGCAGCCAAGGGACAGTGACAAGTGGTGAAGCTTTCTTT	CASSQGTVTSGEAFF
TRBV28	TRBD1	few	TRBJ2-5	TGTGCCAGCAGTCGCCCCCGGGACAGCCAAGAGACCCAGTACTTC	CASSRPRDSQETQYF
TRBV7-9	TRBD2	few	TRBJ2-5	TGTGCCAGCAGCCGCAACCTAGCGGATCCCCAAGAGACCCAGTACTTC	CASSRNLADPQETQYF
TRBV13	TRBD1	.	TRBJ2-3	TGTGCCAGCAGCTCCTCGGACAGGGTAAACTCAGATACGCAGTATTTT	CASSSSDRVNSDTQYF
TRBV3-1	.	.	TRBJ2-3	TGTGCCAGCAGCCAAGAAATCGGAGATACGCAGTATTTT	CASSQEIGDTQYF
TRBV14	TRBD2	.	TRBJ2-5	TGTGCCAGCAGCCCCCGGTTCCGTAGCGGGAGTTGGCAAGAGACCCAGTACTTC	CASSPRFRSGSWQETQYF
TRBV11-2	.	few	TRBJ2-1	TGTGCCAGCAGCTTAGGTGCTAGCGATGAGCAGTTCTTC	CASSLGASDEQFF
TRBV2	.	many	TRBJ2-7	TGTGCCAGCAGTGAAGATTACGAGCAGTACTTC	CASSEDYEQYF
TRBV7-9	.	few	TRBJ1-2	TGTGCCAGCAGCTTAAACACAGGGTTAGGTGAGGATGGCTACACCTTC	CASSLNTGLGEDGYTF